This T cell receptor (beta chain) was sequenced for a study of blood T cell repertoires in COVID-19. Profiled with immunoSEQ multiplex PCR; TCRdb holds only in-frame clones, not every one. The sample includes around 25,000 clones, just over 85% of them seen just once. CDR1 and CDR2 (germline): LNHDA, SQIVND (reference sequence). The CDR3 has 14 amino acids. Trimming took off 3 bases at V and 5 bases at J, with 11 bases between the two ends. Sequenced sample: peripheral blood. The chain employs TRBV19 and TRBJ2-4; no definite D call. This sequence originates from a man between 70 and 80 years old in a cohort sampled during active COVID-19. The CDR3 nucleotides read TGTGCCAGTAGTATTATCGCCGGAGAAAACATTCAGTACTTC. Translation gives CASSIIAGENIQYF.